This is a list of T cell receptor beta chains from one sample in a study of cytomegalovirus exposure and HLA in healthy donors. Data came from immunoSEQ multiplex PCR; TCRdb stores just in-frame clones and leaves some out. This repertoire shows more than 75,000 clones, 70% to 75% found once; its top ten account for 6.2%. Sequencing used PBMCs. These receptors were collected from a woman aged 50 to 60 in good health and CMV-seropositive. CDR3s include the opening cysteine and the closing phenylalanine or tryptophan. A D gene is named only where the DNA matches it firmly. Rows may omit the clone size; those that give it use once, few, many or a size class.

V	J	size	length	D	DNA	CDR3
TRBV30	TRBJ2-1	NA	15	TRBD1	TGTGCCTGGAGTGAGTTCGGACAGGGGGTGAATGAGCAGTTCTTC	CAWSEFGQGVNEQFF
TRBV6-1	TRBJ2-1	NA	15	NA	TGTGCCAGCAATGGGGGCGAGGGAGGGTCAAATGAGCAGTTCTTC	CASNGGEGGSNEQFF
TRBV4-2	TRBJ2-1	NA	13	NA	TGTGCCAGCAGCCAAGATGGGGGCATTCGGCAGTTCTTC	CASSQDGGIRQFF
TRBV7-2	TRBJ2-7	NA	13	NA	TGTGCCAGCAGCTTAGTAACAGGCAACGAGCAGTACTTC	CASSLVTGNEQYF
TRBV6-6	TRBJ1-5	NA	15	NA	TGTGCCAGCATTACAGGGTTTCGTAGCAATCAGCCCCAGCATTTT	CASITGFRSNQPQHF
TRBV6-5	TRBJ2-7	NA	13	TRBD1	TGTGCCAGCCAGGGGCAGGGGGTTACCGAGCAGTACTTC	CASQGQGVTEQYF
TRBV30	TRBJ1-3	once	13	NA	TGTGCCTGGGATGCAGGGCCTGGAAACACCATATATTTT	CAWDAGPGNTIYF
TRBV6-5	TRBJ1-5	once	15	NA	TGTGCCAGCAGCATATCTTTTAGTAGCAATCAGCCCCAGCATTTT	CASSISFSSNQPQHF
TRBV28	TRBJ1-5	NA	17	TRBD1	TGTGCCAGCAGTTTTCGGGACGGGGACAGGGGAAATCAGCCCCAGCATTTT	CASSFRDGDRGNQPQHF
TRBV6-1	TRBJ2-5	few	14	TRBD1	TGTGCCAGCAGTGGGGACAGGGGAGGGGAGACCCAGTACTTC	CASSGDRGGETQYF
TRBV27	TRBJ2-7	NA	15	TRBD1	TGTGCCAGCAGTTTACGCAGGACAGGGCCCCACGAGCAGTACTTC	CASSLRRTGPHEQYF
TRBV5-4	TRBJ1-2	NA	13	NA	TGTGCCAGCAGCCTAGATGCTAACTATGGCTACACCTTC	CASSLDANYGYTF
TRBV6-1	TRBJ1-2	NA	14	TRBD1	TGTGCCAGCAGATCCGGGGACAGGAGCTATGGCTACACCTTC	CASRSGDRSYGYTF
TRBV28	TRBJ1-1	few	15	TRBD1	TGTGCCAGCAGCCAACGGAGGGGGCGGAACACTGAAGCTTTCTTT	CASSQRRGRNTEAFF
TRBV25-1	TRBJ1-2	NA	11	NA	TGTGCCAGCTCCCCCGGAGGAGGCTACACCTTC	CASSPGGGYTF
TRBV7-8	TRBJ2-1	NA	16	NA	TGTGCCAGCAGCTTAGCCAGGGTATTCTCCTACAATGAGCAGTTCTTC	CASSLARVFSYNEQFF
TRBV6-5	TRBJ1-3	NA	14	NA	TGTGCCAGCAGCCAGACAGGTTCTGGAAACACCATATATTTT	CASSQTGSGNTIYF
TRBV2	TRBJ1-5	NA	13	NA	TGTGCCAGCAGTGAAGGTCGTGCCGGGTATTTGAATTTT	CASSEGRAGYLNF
TRBV28	TRBJ2-3	NA	9	NA	TGTGCCACGGCAGATACGCAGTATTTT	CATADTQYF
TRBV5-1	TRBJ2-7	NA	14	NA	TGCGCCAGCAGCTTGGGTGGGACATCATACGAGCAGTACTTC	CASSLGGTSYEQYF
TRBV29-1	TRBJ2-1	NA	20	TRBD2	TGCAGCGTTGAAGGGGAGACTAGCGGGAGGGCCGGTTTTACATTAGATGAGCAGTTCTTC	CSVEGETSGRAGFTLDEQFF
TRBV5-1	TRBJ1-1	NA	15	NA	TGCGCCAGCAGCTTTGAGGGGATGGGGGGCACTGAAGCTTTCTTT	CASSFEGMGGTEAFF
TRBV18	TRBJ1-1	few	13	TRBD1	TGTGCCAGCTCAGAGACAGGGGGCGGTGAAGCTTTCTTT	CASSETGGGEAFF
TRBV5-1	TRBJ2-7	NA	14	TRBD1	TGCGCCAGCAGCTTGGGACAGGGGGCTCGCGAGCAGTACTTC	CASSLGQGAREQYF
TRBV27	TRBJ1-1	few	12	NA	TGTGCCAGCAGCAAAACGACAGGAGAGGCTTTCTTT	CASSKTTGEAFF
TRBV20-1	TRBJ2-7	NA	11	NA	TGCAGTGTTGGGCTAACCTACGAGCAGTACTTC	CSVGLTYEQYF
TRBV2	TRBJ1-2	NA	14	TRBD1	TGTGCCAGCAGGGGACAGGGGGCGTCCTCTGGCTACACCTTC	CASRGQGASSGYTF